Sequencing of this T cell receptor (beta chain) was carried out in a study of T cells in women clearing cervical HPV infection. At the level of the study: HLA type stays a possible confounder, typing being limited. Study-wide findings and caveats: Cases and controls were distinguished at AUC about 0.86 by richness and V genes.

Of note for this clone: Its antigen is as yet unknown. The CDR3 is cut off 3 residues early in the read; its end comes from the germline J gene.

TCRdb keeps only in-frame clones here, not all; method: immunoSEQ multiplex PCR. The repertoire table contains roughly 23,000 clones. CDR3 length: 11 residues. Germline V gene lookup returns CDR1 SQVTM and CDR2 ANQGSEA. Trimming took 4 bases from V and 1 from J, leaving 5 bases between them. The sequence was collected from a woman between 18 and 70 years old with a cervical HPV16 infection that either progressed to CIN3+ or cleared (not recorded which). Sequenced input: blood buffy coat. This sequence joins TRBV29-1 and TRBJ2-7; the D is unclear. The CDR3 loop is CSVALSYEQYF. Partial CDR3 DNA: TGCAGCGTTGCTCTATCCTACGAG.